This TCR beta chain stems from a study of PD-1 blockade in classical Hodgkin lymphoma. Overall study context: Patients had nivolumab dosed at 3 mg/kg, delivered intravenously every 2 weeks. The study, taken as a whole, reports: Nivolumab starters within 1 year of ASCT were excluded. Unlike CD8+ TCR diversity, which did not rise significantly by C4D1, CD4+ TCR diversity did. Compared with healthy donors, newly diagnosed patients reportedly showed lower baseline TCR diversity.

Germline loops: CDR1 SGDLS, CDR2 YYNGEE. This CDR3 contains 14 residues. Trimming at V came to 2 bases and at J to 2 bases, leaving 1 base not matched to a gene. Patients all relapsed after autologous stem cell transplantation, and there was variation in brentuximab vedotin exposure. This clone was counted between two and nine times. Its target is not known. Profiling relied on immunoSEQ multiplex PCR, and the TCRdb table lists in-frame clones only, not all of them. The sample consists of more than 10,000 clones, over 75% of them appearing once. V gene TRBV9 combines with J gene TRBJ2-7, with 10 bases identical to TRBD1. The receptor was derived from a human donor with classical Hodgkin lymphoma. This material consisted of peripheral blood mononuclear cells (PBMCs), taken at baseline. This chain's CDR3 is CASSVGQGPYEQYF. The CDR3 DNA sequence: TGTGCCAGCAGCGTGGGACAGGGGCCCTACGAGCAGTACTTC.